This TCR beta chain was recorded in a study of OX40 agonist ivuxolimab in advanced cancers. Study context: Every 2 weeks, ivuxolimab was infused into the patients intravenously at between 0.01 and 10 mg/kg.

The assay was immunoSEQ multiplex PCR, and TCRdb's table has in-frame clones only and misses some. Of around 80,000 clones in the sample, over 75% were seen once. The study, taken as a whole, reports: Partial responders treated at 0.1-3.0 mg/kg exhibited clonal expansion among the lowest measured.

The CDR3 spans 13 residues. The germline V gene encodes CDR1 GTSNPN and CDR2 SVGIG (reference sequence). V gave up 2 bases and J gave up 1 base, with 3 bases separating them. This clone was recorded once. Its antigen remains unknown. The sample in question was CD4+ or CD8+ T cells sorted from blood, obtained in a trial of the OX40 agonist ivuxolimab. The source is an adult with an advanced solid tumor such as melanoma, head and neck, liver or kidney cancer. The chain uses TRBV30 and TRBJ2-6; no clear D. In DNA, the CDR3 is TGTGCCTGGAGTCCGTCTGGGGCCAACGTCCTGACTTTC. Its translation is CAWSPSGANVLTF. The entire variable domain, with the rest obtained from reference TRBV30 and TRBJ2-6, is as follows: SQTIHQWPATLVQPVGSPLSLECTVEGTSNPNLYWYRQAAGRGLQLLFYSVGIGQISSEVPQNLSASRPQDRQFILSSKKLLLSDSGFYLCAWSPSGANVLTFGAGSRLTVL.